This T cell receptor beta chain was profiled in a study of blood T cell repertoires in COVID-19. About the study: The analysed material was cDNA or gDNA that came from T cells, B-cell-depleted T cells, or PBMCs.

Some clones are missing from TCRdb's copy, which holds only in-frame ones; the method was immunoSEQ multiplex PCR. The sample includes around 200,000 clones, around 80% of them seen just once. Looked up from germline, CDR1 is SGHAT and CDR2 is FQNNGV. The CDR3 contains 14 residues. V lost 8 bases and J lost 2, with 16 bases in between. The receptor was derived from a man aged 50 to 59 with active or convalescent COVID-19. The chain is built from TRBV11-2 and TRBJ2-7; possible D gene TRBD2, 6 bases. Sequenced material: peripheral blood. The CDR3 is CASSSGDSAYEQYF. The CDR3 bases are TGTGCCAGCTCCTCCGGGGACTCAGCCTACGAGCAGTACTTC.